Listed here is a single TCR beta chain. Its antigen is unidentified. Sequencing was performed with immunoSEQ multiplex PCR; in TCRdb, only in-frame clones are kept and a portion is missing. This sample has about 15,000 clones, with over 80% found just once. This entry is derived from a study of CD4+ T cells in melanoma. Overall study findings and caveats: Reportedly, melanoma neoantigen-specific CD4+ T cells showed varied differentiation states.

The germline gives CDR1 SQVTM, CDR2 ANQGSEA. The CDR3 runs to 12 residues. V shed 2 bases and J 4 bases; nucleotides not matched to a gene: 0. The receptor was derived from a human donor with melanoma. The chain carries TRBV29-1 and TRBJ2-5, with 8 bases fitting TRBD1. The sample consisted of cells from a culture (not recorded whether cultured in vitro). As DNA, the CDR3 is TGCAGCGTTGAACAGGGGGCAGAGACCCAGTACTTC. It is translated as CSVEQGAETQYF.